The rows below give T cell receptor beta chains drawn from one sample of a study of post-analysis software for immune sequencing data. Each CDR3 protein is one row after TCRdb ran MiXCR on the PCR reads. This table has about 380,000 distinct CDR3 sequences, around 37% appearing once. Sequencing was carried out using blood. The receptor source for this set is a girl between 10 and 17 years old with multiple sclerosis. Each CDR3 is given with its conserved first and last residue. A D gene is named only where the DNA matches it firmly. Rows may omit the clone size; those that give it use once, few, many or a size class.

v_gene	abundance	j_gene	d_gene	CDR3nt	CDR3aa
TRBV7-2	many	TRBJ1-1	.	TGTGCCAGCAGCCCTTGGACAGCCTCTGAAGCTTTCTTT	CASSPWTASEAFF
TRBV6-5	.	TRBJ2-1	.	TGTGCCAGCAGTTACTCAGGGGGGCTTAATAACAATGAGCAGTTCTTC	CASSYSGGLNNNEQFF
TRBV7-2	medium-sized	TRBJ2-7	.	TGTGCCAGCAGCAGTGGAGGGCCCTACGAGCAGTACTTC	CASSSGGPYEQYF
TRBV2	once	TRBJ2-7	TRBD2	TGTGCCAGCAGTCCTACGTCTAGCGGGGGGGCCTACGAGCAGTACTTC	CASSPTSSGGAYEQYF
TRBV5-8	.	TRBJ2-1	.	TGTGCCAGCAGCTCTGATAGGGGGGCGAAGCAGTTCTTC	CASSSDRGAKQFF
TRBV4-1	.	TRBJ2-5	TRBD2	TGCGCCAGCAGCCAAGAACTAGCGGGGGAAGAGACCCAGTACTTC	CASSQELAGEETQYF
TRBV12-3/TRBV12-4	.	TRBJ2-7	TRBD1	TGTGCCAGCAGACAGACAGGGGCCCCCAGGGAGCAGTACTTC	CASRQTGAPREQYF
TRBV11-2	few	TRBJ2-7	.	TGTGCCAGCAGCTTAGATCGGACTCACGAGCAGTACTTC	CASSLDRTHEQYF
TRBV5-1	few	TRBJ2-3	.	TGCGCCAGCAGCTTGCCCAGAAGTGGAGATACGCAGTATTTT	CASSLPRSGDTQYF
TRBV4-1	.	TRBJ2-2	.	TGCGCCAGCAGCCAGCCTACAAGTGCCGGGGAGCTGTTTTTT	CASSQPTSAGELFF
TRBV20-1	.	TRBJ1-1	TRBD1	TGCAGTGCTAGAGATGGGGCAGGGGGACCTGTACCTGAAGCTTTCTTT	CSARDGAGGPVPEAFF
TRBV29-1	.	TRBJ1-6	TRBD1	TGCAGCGTGCGACCAGGGGGCGCGGATTCACCCCTCCACTTT	CSVRPGGADSPLHF
TRBV4-1	.	TRBJ2-3	.	TGCGCCAGCAGCCAAGGTATAGGGAGGTCAGATACGCAGTATTTT	CASSQGIGRSDTQYF
TRBV4-2	few	TRBJ2-7	TRBD2	TGTGCCAGCAGCCAAGGGACTAGGCAATCCTACGAGCAGTACTTC	CASSQGTRQSYEQYF
TRBV4-3	.	TRBJ2-3	TRBD2	TGCGCCAGCAGCCAAGCTAGCGGGGGAGGCACAGATACGCAGTATTTT	CASSQASGGGTDTQYF
TRBV7-2	.	TRBJ2-3	.	TGTGCCAGCAGCTTTCAGAGTTACACAGATACGCAGTATTTT	CASSFQSYTDTQYF
TRBV11-3	.	TRBJ2-1	.	TGTGCCAGCAGTCGGAGACAGGACAATGAGCAGTTCTTC	CASSRRQDNEQFF
TRBV4-3	.	TRBJ2-3	.	TGCGCCAGCAGCCAAGGGGTAGGGGGGGAAAGCCCTCTGAGGACGCAGTATTTT	CASSQGVGGESPLRTQYF
TRBV12-3/TRBV12-4	.	TRBJ1-4	.	TGTGCCAGCAGTTCGACGGGGGGTGAAAAACTGTTTTTT	CASSSTGGEKLFF
TRBV7-8	.	TRBJ2-7	TRBD2	TGTGCCAGCAGCCCGTCACTAGCGTACGAGCAGTACTTC	CASSPSLAYEQYF
TRBV6-4	few	TRBJ2-7	.	TGTGCCAGCGGGGGAAGGGGGGGGCGGCACTACGAGCAGTACTTC	CASGGRGGRHYEQYF
TRBV6-2/TRBV6-3	.	TRBJ2-3	TRBD2	TGTGCCAGCAGTAGACTCCCGGGACTAGCGCAAGATACGCAGTATTTT	CASSRLPGLAQDTQYF
TRBV7-9	few	TRBJ1-5	.	TGTGCCAGCAGCACGCCAAATCAGCCCCAGCATTTT	CASSTPNQPQHF
TRBV6-5	.	TRBJ1-4	TRBD1	TGTGCCAGCAGTTACTCGATGACAGGGGGCTCTGAAAAACTGTTTTTT	CASSYSMTGGSEKLFF
TRBV19	.	TRBJ2-4	.	TGTGCCAGTAGTAACTCCCCTGTTTTAGCCAAAAACATTCAGTACTTC	CASSNSPVLAKNIQYF
TRBV15	few	TRBJ1-4	TRBD1	TGTGCCACCAGTCCTTACAGGGGGCGTGGTGAAAAACTGTTTTTT	CATSPYRGRGEKLFF
TRBV7-9	.	TRBJ2-7	.	TGTGCCAGCAGCGCTGGGACATACTACGAGCAGTACTTC	CASSAGTYYEQYF
TRBV20-1	few	TRBJ1-2	.	TGCAGTGCTTCCGTCAAGGGGAACTATGGCTACACCTTC	CSASVKGNYGYTF
TRBV12-3/TRBV12-4	few	TRBJ1-2	.	TGTGCCAGCAGGCTACGGACGGATTGGGGTTCCGTCTACACCTTC	CASRLRTDWGSVYTF
TRBV30	.	TRBJ1-5	TRBD1	TGTGCCTGGAGTGTACAGGGGAGGGGCAATCAGCCCCAGCATTTT	CAWSVQGRGNQPQHF
TRBV12-3/TRBV12-4	.	TRBJ1-1	.	TGTGCCAGCAGCCCAGGGAGTAGGGAAGCTTTCTTT	CASSPGSREAFF
TRBV6-6	.	TRBJ2-3	.	TGTGCCAGCAGCAGGGACTTAGCATTGATGGATACGCAGTATTTT	CASSRDLALMDTQYF
TRBV7-9	.	TRBJ1-1	.	TGTGCCAGCAAGGGCAGACAAGCCAACACTGAAGCTTTCTTT	CASKGRQANTEAFF
TRBV4-1	.	TRBJ2-3	TRBD2	TGCGCCAGCAGCCACCGTACTAGCGGGGGGTATAACACAGATACGCAGTATTTT	CASSHRTSGGYNTDTQYF
TRBV7-2	few	TRBJ2-4	.	TGTGCCAGCAGCTTTCCTTCAGACATTCAGTACTTC	CASSFPSDIQYF
TRBV19	few	TRBJ2-6	.	TGTGCCAGTAAAGAAACAGGGACTGGGGCCAACGTCCTGACTTTC	CASKETGTGANVLTF
TRBV6-1	.	TRBJ1-1	TRBD1	TGTGCCAGCAGTGTAAGCTCAGGGGGCCTTCTGAACACTGAAGCTTTCTTT	CASSVSSGGLLNTEAFF
TRBV2	.	TRBJ1-5	.	TGTGCCAGCAGTGAAACGGGACTACTAGGGAGCAATCAGCCCCAGCATTTT	CASSETGLLGSNQPQHF
TRBV3-1	few	TRBJ2-3	TRBD2	TGTGCCAGCAGCCGAATTGAAGCGGGGTTCACAGATACGCAGTATTTT	CASSRIEAGFTDTQYF
TRBV15	.	TRBJ2-3	TRBD2	TGTGCCACCAGCAGAGATCGGGGGGGCCCAGATACGCAGTATTTT	CATSRDRGGPDTQYF
TRBV11-2	.	TRBJ1-2	.	TGTGCCAGCAGCATAAACAGGGAACATCTAAAGAACTATGGCTACACCTTC	CASSINREHLKNYGYTF
TRBV28	.	TRBJ2-7	.	TGTGCCAGCAGTTTATTCGTGTCGCGCTCCTACGAGCAGTACTTC	CASSLFVSRSYEQYF
TRBV7-2	.	TRBJ2-1	.	TGTGCCAGCAGCTTAGATAGGGTACCTTACAATGAGCAGTTCTTC	CASSLDRVPYNEQFF
TRBV5-5	.	TRBJ2-7	.	TGTGCCAGCAGCTTGGGAATTTACGAGCAGTACTTC	CASSLGIYEQYF
TRBV5-1	few	TRBJ2-5	TRBD2	TGCGCCAGCAGCTTGGGGGCTAGCGGGTATGAGACCCAGTACTTT	CASSLGASGYETQYF
TRBV2	few	TRBJ2-7	.	TGTGCCAGCAGCGACCCCGGGACGGTAGATGACGAGCAGTACTTC	CASSDPGTVDDEQYF
TRBV4-3	.	TRBJ2-3	.	TGCGCCAGCAGCCAAGATTTGGGGTCTACAGTTACGCAGTATTTT	CASSQDLGSTVTQYF
TRBV5-1	few	TRBJ2-1	TRBD1	TGCGCCAGCAGCCAAAACCCCGGGACAGGGGGCAATGAGCAGTTCTTC	CASSQNPGTGGNEQFF
TRBV6-4	few	TRBJ2-2	.	TGTGCCAGCGGGGACTCGAACACCGGGGAGCTGTTTTTT	CASGDSNTGELFF
TRBV12-3/TRBV12-4	.	TRBJ1-1	TRBD1	TGTGCCAGCAGCACCCAGGGGGCCGGGGGAAACACTGAAGCTTTCTTT	CASSTQGAGGNTEAFF
TRBV20-1	.	TRBJ2-3	TRBD2	TGCAGTGCGGGACTAGCGGGGGACGCAGATACGCAGTATTTT	CSAGLAGDADTQYF
TRBV7-2	.	TRBJ2-3	.	TGTGCCAGCAGCCAGGTCGTGGGGGTCACAGATACGCAGTATTTT	CASSQVVGVTDTQYF
TRBV18	few	TRBJ2-5	TRBD2	TGTGCCAGCTCACCCCCCGGACTAGCGGGGAGACAAGAGACCCAGTACTTC	CASSPPGLAGRQETQYF
TRBV7-9	.	TRBJ2-7	.	TGTGCCAGCAGCCCGTCGCATTACGAGCAGTACTTC	CASSPSHYEQYF
TRBV10-3	many	TRBJ2-7	.	TGTGCCATCCAGAGATCTAGCTGGGGATCCTACGAGCAGTACTTC	CAIQRSSWGSYEQYF
TRBV12-5	few	TRBJ1-6	.	TGTGCTAGTGGTTTCCAAAACCTTACACCCCTCCACTTT	CASGFQNLTPLHF
TRBV5-5	.	TRBJ2-1	.	TGTGCCAGCAGCTTGGCCAGGTCTATTCGGGGCCATGAGCAGTTCTTC	CASSLARSIRGHEQFF